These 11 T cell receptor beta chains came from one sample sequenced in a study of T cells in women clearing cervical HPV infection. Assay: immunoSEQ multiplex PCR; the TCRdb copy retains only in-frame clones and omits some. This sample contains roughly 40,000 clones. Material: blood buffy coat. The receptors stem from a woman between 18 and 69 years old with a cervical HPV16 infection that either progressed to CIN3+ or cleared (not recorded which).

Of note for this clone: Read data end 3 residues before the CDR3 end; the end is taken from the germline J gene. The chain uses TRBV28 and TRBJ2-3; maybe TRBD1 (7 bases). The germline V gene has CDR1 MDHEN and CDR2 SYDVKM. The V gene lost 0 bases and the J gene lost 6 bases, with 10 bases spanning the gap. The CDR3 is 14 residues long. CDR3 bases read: TGTGCCAGCAGTTTATGGACAGGGAGGGATACG. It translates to CASSLWTGRDT. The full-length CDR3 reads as CASSLWTGRDTQYF.

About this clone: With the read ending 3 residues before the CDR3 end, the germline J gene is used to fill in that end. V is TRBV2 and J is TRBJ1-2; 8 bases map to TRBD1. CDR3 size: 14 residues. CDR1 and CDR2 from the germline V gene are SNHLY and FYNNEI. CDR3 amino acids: CASSERQGAQGYTF. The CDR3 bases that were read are TGTGCCAGCAGTGAGCGGCAGGGGGCGCAAGGC. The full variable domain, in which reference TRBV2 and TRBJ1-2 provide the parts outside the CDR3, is EPEVTQTPSHQVTQMGQEVILRCVPISNHLYFYWYRQILGQKVEFLVSFYNNEISEKSEIFDDQFSVERPDGSNFTLKIRSTKLEDSAMYFCASSERQGAQGYTFGSGTRLTVV.

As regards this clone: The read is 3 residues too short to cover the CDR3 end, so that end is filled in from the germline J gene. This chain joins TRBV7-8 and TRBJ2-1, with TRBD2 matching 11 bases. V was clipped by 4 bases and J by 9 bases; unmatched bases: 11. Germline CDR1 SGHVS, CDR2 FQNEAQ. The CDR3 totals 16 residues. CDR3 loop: CASSSPPGTSGGEQFF. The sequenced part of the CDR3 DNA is TGTGCCAGCAGCTCCCCCCCCGGGACTAGCGGTGGTGAG.

The covered CDR3 bases are TGCGCCAGCAGCTTGCCTCTAGCGGGAGGGTCCTTGGCCTACGAG. Residues: CASSLPLAGGSLAYE. The CDR3 reads in full as CASSLPLAGGSLAYEQYF. The rearrangement links TRBV5-1 to TRBJ2-7; 12 nucleotides match TRBD2. The read terminates 3 residues ahead of where the CDR3 ends, so the germline J gene completes it. The junction had 10 bases not matched to a gene; V was cut back by 1 base and J by 2 bases. Germline CDR1 and CDR2: SGHRS and YFSETQ. The CDR3 spans 18 residues. The complete variable domain, with remaining parts taken from reference TRBV5-1 and TRBJ2-7, reads KAGVTQTPRYLIKTRGQQVTLSCSPISGHRSVSWYQQTPGQGLQFLFEYFSETQRNKGNFPGRFSGRQFSNSRSEMNVSTLELGDSALYLCASSLPLAGGSLAYEQYFGPGTRLTVT.

The CDR3 reads CASSFGGNSYNEQFF. CDR3 bases read: TGTGCCAGCAGCTTCGGGGGTAACTCCTACAATGAG. The chain is built from TRBV5-6 and TRBJ2-1, with D perhaps TRBD2 (6 bases). The read ends 3 residues early relative to the CDR3; the germline J gene fills the gap. Trimming removed 2 bases from V and 0 bases from J, with 9 bases in between. CDR1 SGHDT and CDR2 YYEEEE come from the germline V gene. CDR3 length: 15 residues.

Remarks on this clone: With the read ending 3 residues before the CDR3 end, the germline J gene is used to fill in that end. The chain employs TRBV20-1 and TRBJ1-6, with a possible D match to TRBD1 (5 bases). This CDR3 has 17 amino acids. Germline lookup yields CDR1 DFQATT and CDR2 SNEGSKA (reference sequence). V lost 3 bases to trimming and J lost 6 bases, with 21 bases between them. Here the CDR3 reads CSASLSGTLAANSPLHF. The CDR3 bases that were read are TGCAGTGCTAGTCTATCAGGGACTCTGGCGGCTAATTCACCC.

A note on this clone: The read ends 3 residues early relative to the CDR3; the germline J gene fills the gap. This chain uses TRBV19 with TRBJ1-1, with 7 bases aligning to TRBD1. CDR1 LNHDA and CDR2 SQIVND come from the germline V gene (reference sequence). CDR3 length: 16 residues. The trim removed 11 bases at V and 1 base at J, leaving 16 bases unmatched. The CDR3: CAASIYPGTANTEAFF. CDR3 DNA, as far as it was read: TGTGCCGCCAGTATCTATCCCGGGACAGCGAACACTGAA. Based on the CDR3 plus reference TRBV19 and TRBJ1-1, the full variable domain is DGGITQSPKYLFRKEGQNVTLSCEQNLNHDAMYWYRQDPGQGLRLIYYSQIVNDFQKGDIAEGYSVSREKKESFPLTVTSAQKNPTAFYLCAASIYPGTANTEAFFGQGTRLTVV.

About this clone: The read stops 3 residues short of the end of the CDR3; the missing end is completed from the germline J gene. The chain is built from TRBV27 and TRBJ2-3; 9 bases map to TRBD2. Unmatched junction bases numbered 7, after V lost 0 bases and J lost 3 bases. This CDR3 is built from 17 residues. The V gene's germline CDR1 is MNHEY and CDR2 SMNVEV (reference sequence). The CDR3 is CASSLSNIAGVTDTQYF. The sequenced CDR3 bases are TGTGCCAGCAGTTTATCGAACATAGCGGGGGTGACAGATACG.

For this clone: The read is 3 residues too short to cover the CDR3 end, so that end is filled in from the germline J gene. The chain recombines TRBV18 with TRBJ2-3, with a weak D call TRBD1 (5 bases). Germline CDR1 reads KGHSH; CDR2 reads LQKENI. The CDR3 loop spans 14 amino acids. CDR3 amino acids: CASSTTREEQPQYF. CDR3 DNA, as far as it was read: TGTGCCAGCTCTACCACCAGGGAAGAACAGCCG.

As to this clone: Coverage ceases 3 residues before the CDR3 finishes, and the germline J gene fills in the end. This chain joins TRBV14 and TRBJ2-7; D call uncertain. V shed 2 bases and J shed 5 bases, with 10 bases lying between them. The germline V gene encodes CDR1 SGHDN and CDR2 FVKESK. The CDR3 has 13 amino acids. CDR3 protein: CASSQYSWDEQYF. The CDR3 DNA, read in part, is TGTGCCAGCAGCCAATACAGCTGGGACGAG.

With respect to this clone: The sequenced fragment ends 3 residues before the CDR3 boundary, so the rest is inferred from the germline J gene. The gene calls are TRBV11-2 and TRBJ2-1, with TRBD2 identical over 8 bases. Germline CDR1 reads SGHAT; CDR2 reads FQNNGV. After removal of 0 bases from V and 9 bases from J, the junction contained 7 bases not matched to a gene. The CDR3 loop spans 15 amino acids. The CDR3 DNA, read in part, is TGTGCCAGCAGCTTAGAGGCGGGGGGCTTTGCTGAG. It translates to CASSLEAGGFAE. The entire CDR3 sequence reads CASSLEAGGFAEQFF.